These 6 T cell receptor beta chains were all obtained from the same sample, sequenced in a study of T-cell reconstitution after alpha-beta-depleted transplantation in children. It was with unique molecular identifiers that the TCRbeta library was prepared. TCRdb re-analysed the PCR reads in MiXCR, keeping a single row per CDR3 protein. The table records fewer than 700,000 distinct CDR3 sequences, about an eighth of them present only once. The sequencing here drew on PBMCs, mostly from graft donor cells, taken 360 days after TCRalphabeta/CD19-depleted stem cell transplant. These receptors all come from a male patient between 10 and 17 years old who had a stem cell transplant for acute myeloid leukemia, so the T cells may come from the graft donor.

The sample holds a few counts of this clonotype. The rearrangement joins TRBV24-1 to TRBJ1-2; D call uncertain. CDR1 and CDR2 (germline): KGHDR, SFDVKD. The CDR3 runs 14 residues. Trimming removed 2 bases from V and 4 bases from J, with 10 bases in between. CDR3 sequence: CATSDSTEIYGYTF. DNA of the CDR3: TGTGCCACCAGTGATTCTACAGAGATCTATGGCTACACCTTC.

Comments on this clonotype: At one end the junction does not follow the germline gene, possibly because of a read error. V gene TRBV7-9 combines with J gene TRBJ2-2, with D uncertain. The CDR3 is made up of 12 amino acids. CDR1 and CDR2 from the germline V gene are SEHNR and FQNEAQ (reference sequence). DNA of the CDR3: TGTGCCGGCAGCTTGATCGGCGGGGAGCTGTTTTTT. It translates to CAGSLIGGELFF.

This rearrangement joins TRBV11-2 to TRBJ2-7; 9 bases align to TRBD2. The CDR3 is 17 amino acids. Trimming took 0 bases from V and 1 from J; bases not matched to a gene: 7. Per the germline V gene, CDR1 is SGHAT and CDR2 is FQNNGV. The CDR3 protein is CASSLDQASGISYEQYF. The CDR3 DNA reads TGTGCCAGCAGCTTAGATCAGGCTAGCGGGATATCCTACGAGCAGTACTTC.

Ten or more counts support this clonotype. V and J are TRBV24-1 and TRBJ2-3; D uncertain. The CDR3 is 16 residues long. CDR1 and CDR2 (germline): KGHDR, SFDVKD. V was clipped by 1 base and J by 4 bases, with 14 bases between them. The CDR3 bases are TGTGCCACCAGTGATTTCCCCAGGTATCGTCCAGATACGCAGTATTTT. Protein product: CATSDFPRYRPDTQYF.

Only a few counts were recorded for this clonotype. The V call is TRBV5-1, the J call TRBJ2-1, with TRBD2 matching over 8 bases. The CDR3 has 19 residues. Trimming removed 1 base from V and 2 bases from J; junction bases left unmatched: 14. CDR1 is SGHRS and CDR2 is YFSETQ in the germline V gene. CDR3 coding DNA: TGCGCCAGCAGCTTGACGCCGTATCCTTGGCGGGAGGCCTACAATGAGCAGTTCTTC. Amino acids: CASSLTPYPWREAYNEQFF.

This clonotype was seen a few times. The gene calls are TRBV6-2 or TRBV6-3 and TRBJ2-1; TRBD2 matches 9 bases. Trimming took 0 bases from V and 1 from J; bases not matched to a gene: 10. CDR1 MNHEY and CDR2 SVGEGT come from the germline V gene. The CDR3 sequence is 19 residues long. The CDR3 coding sequence is TGTGCCAGCAGTTACTCAGGGACTAGCCACCCAGGGTCCTACAATGAGCAGTTCTTC. Translated, it gives CASSYSGTSHPGSYNEQFF.